This T cell receptor (beta chain) was found in a study of blood T cell repertoires in COVID-19 (dated by TCRdb to between 2020 and 2021). Notes on the research overall: Collaborator samples came from the United States, Italy and Spain and covered acute and convalescent phases of COVID-19. The prospective study material was composed of cDNA or gDNA derived from T cells, B-cell-depleted T cells, or PBMCs. Subjects who had been exposed to COVID-19, were actively infected with it, or had recovered from it provided the deeply sampled blood TCRbeta repertoires that made up the dataset. The repertoires were released in a freely available public database intended as a resource for research on the immune response to SARS-CoV-2. The samples were drawn from two sources: the first 160 participants of the ongoing ImmuneRACE study, and 1,254 subjects contributed by 6 global collaborators. Sample metadata almost always included a de-identified subject ID, COVID-19 status, age in years and sex. Where available, HLA class I and class II types were obtained from metadata supplied by the sample provider rather than from assay-based typing. What the work shows at the level of the full study, not this receptor alone: Clinical and demographic metadata were provided uncurated, with the amount varying by source and participant.

Whole blood was collected in K2EDTA tubes by collaborating institutions according to the institutions' own protocols. Collaborator samples were shipped for TCRbeta analysis as frozen whole blood, isolated PBMCs, or DNA extracted from either sample type. V lost 1 base and J lost 4 bases; the stretch between them is 4 bases long. CDR3 length: 13 amino acids, cysteine to phenylalanine. The kept DNA is CDR3 alone, 39 bases in frame from the first base. CDR1 and CDR2 (MNHEY, SVGEGT) derive from the germline V gene. TCRbeta CDR3 regions were amplified from genomic DNA using the immunoSEQ Assay, a bias-controlled multiplex PCR. Regarding the original processing steps: Nucleated cell counts per sample were estimated from amplification of reference gene primers within the assay. Sequence reads were collapsed and filtered to measure the absolute abundance of every unique TCRbeta CDR3 rearrangement. Productive Simpson clonality was computed per sample as the square root of Simpson's diversity index over productive rearrangements. TCRdb's version of the immuneACCESS table is confined to in-frame rearrangements and falls short of the full clone set. An unresolved V gene accounts for under half of the shortfall where checked; the remainder is of unknown origin. V and J calls and clone size are as listed in that table; D and trimming were resolved from the DNA. This sample holds roughly 120,000 clones; around four fifths were observed only once. Around 2.3% of the sample lies in the top ten.

With regard to this clone: Its antigen is still unknown. No quality values exist for individual bases; no much larger clone is one base distant.

The chain couples TRBV6-2 or TRBV6-3 to TRBJ2-2; the D gene is not confidently resolved. The sample comprised peripheral blood. This receptor was obtained from a man aged 25-45 years with acute or convalescent COVID-19. Here the CDR3 is given as CASSYFLTGELFF. Here is the DNA: TGTGCCAGCAGTTACTTCCTCACCGGGGAGCTGTTTTTT.